Each of the 4 T cell receptor beta chains below was sequenced from the same sample in a study of blood T cells in healthy people across ages. The use of a sample-barcoded 5' primer and a J-beta primer mix characterized a second PCR of roughly 7 to 11 cycles. MiXCR, applied by TCRdb to the 5' RACE reads, yields one record per CDR3 protein. The sample records about 780,000 distinct CDR3 sequences, 25% to 30% being singletons. These records were also assigned to another study, of T cells of mothers and their children.

The sequenced sample was blood. All receptors come from a boy between 10 and 17 years old in good health.

This clonotype has only a few counts. This rearrangement joins TRBV27 to TRBJ1-1; possible D gene TRBD1, 6 bases. Germline V gives CDR1 MNHEY, CDR2 SMNVEV (reference sequence). V was trimmed by 0 bases and J by 4 bases, leaving 18 bases between them. This CDR3 is 17 amino acids long. The CDR3 here is CASSLSGDRRRGTEAFF. Here the CDR3 DNA reads TGTGCCAGCAGTTTATCTGGCGACAGGAGGCGAGGCACTGAAGCTTTCTTT.

As for this clonotype: The germline gene is not matched at one end of the junction; a read error may be the cause. V gene TRBV6-6 combines with J gene TRBJ1-5; 7 positions agree with TRBD1. The CDR3 is made up of 16 amino acids. Per the germline V gene, CDR1 is MNHNY and CDR2 is SVGAGI (reference sequence). CDR3 sequence (DNA): TGTGCCAGCAGTTTCCACGGGACAGAGTACAATCAACCCCAGCATTTT. Translated, it gives CASSFHGTEYNQPQHF.

The chain recombines TRBV18 with TRBJ1-5; D perhaps matches TRBD1 (5 bases). This CDR3 has 15 amino acids. From germline, CDR1 is KGHSH and CDR2 LQKENI. Trimming stripped 0 bases from V and 6 bases from J, with 12 bases between. The CDR3 DNA follows: TGTGCCAGCTCACCACCGGGGGGTTACGCTCAGCCCCAGCATTTT. It is translated as CASSPPGGYAQPQHF. The full variable domain, completed using reference TRBV18 and TRBJ1-5, is NAGVMQNPRHLVRRRGQEARLRCSPMKGHSHVYWYRQLPEEGLKFMVYLQKENIIDESGMPKERFSAEFPKEGPSILRIQQVVRGDSAAYFCASSPPGGYAQPQHFGDGTRLSIL.

The rearrangement uses TRBV20-1 and TRBJ2-7; TRBD2 aligns across 7 bases. Germline CDR1 and CDR2: DFQATT and SNEGSKA (reference sequence). The ends lost 5 bases at V and 6 bases at J; junction bases unmatched: 10. This CDR3 is 13 amino acids long. The CDR3 DNA follows: TGCAGTGCTCTTATCCCGGGCGGGGGCGAGCAGTACTTC. Residues: CSALIPGGGEQYF.